The clone carrying this T cell receptor beta chain was seen just once. This CDR3 spans 16 amino acids. From germline, CDR1 is SGHDT and CDR2 YYEEEE. Unmatched junction bases numbered 5, after V lost 3 bases and J lost 3 bases. The entry originates in a study of blood T cell repertoires in COVID-19. Overall study context: T cells, B-cell-depleted T cells, or PBMCs supplied cDNA or gDNA.

Authors' processing steps: Nucleated cell number was recorded as an estimate derived from reference gene primer amplification. Measured with immunoSEQ multiplex PCR; TCRdb has only the in-frame clones, and not every one. The V and J calls and clone size come from that table; D and trimming were worked out from the DNA. The sample shows 65,000 to 90,000 clones, 65% to 90% of them seen only once. The V gene is TRBV5-6, the J gene TRBJ2-3; 12 nucleotides match TRBD2. This TCR came from a woman aged 55-69 years with acute or convalescent COVID-19. The sequencing input was peripheral blood. CDR3 bases: TGTGCCAGCAGCTCTTTACTAGCGGGGGGAACAGATACGCAGTATTTT. Residues: CASSSLLAGGTDTQYF. The entire variable domain, with the rest obtained from reference TRBV5-6 and TRBJ2-3, is as follows: DAGVTQSPTHLIKTRGQQVTLRCSPKSGHDTVSWYQQALGQGPQFIFQYYEEEERQRGNFPDRFSGHQFPNYSSELNVNALLLGDSALYLCASSSLLAGGTDTQYFGPGTRLTVL.